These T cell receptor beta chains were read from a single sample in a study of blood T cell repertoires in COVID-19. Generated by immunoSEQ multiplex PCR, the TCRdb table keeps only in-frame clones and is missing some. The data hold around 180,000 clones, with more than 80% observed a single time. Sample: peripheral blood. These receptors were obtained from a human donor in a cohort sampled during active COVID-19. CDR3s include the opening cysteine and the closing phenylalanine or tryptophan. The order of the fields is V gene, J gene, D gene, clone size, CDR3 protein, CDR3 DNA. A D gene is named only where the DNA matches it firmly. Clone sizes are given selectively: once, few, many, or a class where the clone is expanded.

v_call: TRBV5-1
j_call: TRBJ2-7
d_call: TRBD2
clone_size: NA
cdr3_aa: CASSLGPSGTPYEQYF
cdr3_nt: TGCGCCAGCAGCTTGGGGCCCAGCGGGACCCCCTACGAGCAGTACTTC

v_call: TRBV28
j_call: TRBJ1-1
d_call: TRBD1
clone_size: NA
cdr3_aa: CASSLSGTGNTEAFF
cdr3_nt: TGTGCCAGCAGTTTATCTGGGACAGGGAACACTGAAGCTTTCTTT

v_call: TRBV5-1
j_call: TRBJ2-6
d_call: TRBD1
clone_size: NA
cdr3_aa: CASKWGDRVDSGANVLTF
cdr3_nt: TGCGCCAGCAAATGGGGGGACAGGGTAGATTCTGGGGCCAACGTCCTGACTTTC

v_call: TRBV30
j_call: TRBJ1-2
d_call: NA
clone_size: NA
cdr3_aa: CAREEDTNYGYTF
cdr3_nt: TGTGCCAGGGAAGAGGACACCAACTATGGCTACACCTTC

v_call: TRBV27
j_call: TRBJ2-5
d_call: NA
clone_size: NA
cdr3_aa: CASSIGGGGKTQYF
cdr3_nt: TGTGCCAGCAGTATAGGGGGGGGCGGGAAGACCCAGTACTTC

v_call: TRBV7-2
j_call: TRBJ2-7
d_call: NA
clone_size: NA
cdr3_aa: CASSLVLLREQYF
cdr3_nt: TGTGCCAGCAGCTTAGTCCTTTTACGGGAGCAGTACTTC

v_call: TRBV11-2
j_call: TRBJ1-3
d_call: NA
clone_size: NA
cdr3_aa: CASSLDGGSYSGNTIYF
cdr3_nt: TGTGCCAGCAGCTTAGATGGAGGGTCTTACTCTGGAAACACCATATATTTT

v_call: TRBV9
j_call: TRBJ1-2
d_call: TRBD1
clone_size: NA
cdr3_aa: CASSVDLTGRGYTF
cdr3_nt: TGTGCCAGCAGCGTAGACCTGACAGGGAGGGGCTACACCTTC

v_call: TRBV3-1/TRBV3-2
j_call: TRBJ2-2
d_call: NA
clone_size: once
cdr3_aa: CASSQLSGTGELFF
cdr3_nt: TGTGCCAGCAGCCAGCTGAGTGGCACCGGGGAGCTGTTTTTT

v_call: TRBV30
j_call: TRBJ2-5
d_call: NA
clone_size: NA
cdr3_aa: CAWSSGQRGQETQYF
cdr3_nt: TGTGCCTGGAGCTCAGGACAGAGGGGTCAAGAGACCCAGTACTTC

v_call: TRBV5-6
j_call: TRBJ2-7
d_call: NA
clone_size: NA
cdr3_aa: CASHRGRWGASSYEQYF
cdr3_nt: TGTGCCAGCCACCGCGGTCGCTGGGGCGCGAGCTCCTACGAGCAGTACTTC

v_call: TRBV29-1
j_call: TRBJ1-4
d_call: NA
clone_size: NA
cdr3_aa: CSVGLGRREKLFF
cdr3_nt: TGCAGCGTTGGGTTGGGTAGGAGGGAAAAACTGTTTTTT

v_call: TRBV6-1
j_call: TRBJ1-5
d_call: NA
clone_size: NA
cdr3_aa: CASSDWQGEWHF
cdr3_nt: TGTGCCAGCAGTGATTGGCAGGGCGAGTGGCATTTT

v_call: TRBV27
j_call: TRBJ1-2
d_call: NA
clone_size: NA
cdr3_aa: CASSLSVRNYGYTF
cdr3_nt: TGTGCCAGCAGTTTATCCGTTCGGAACTATGGCTACACCTTC

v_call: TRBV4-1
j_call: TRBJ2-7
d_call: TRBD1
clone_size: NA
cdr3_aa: CASSQDPRQGYEQYF
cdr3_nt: TGCGCCAGCAGCCAAGATCCGCGACAGGGATACGAGCAGTACTTC

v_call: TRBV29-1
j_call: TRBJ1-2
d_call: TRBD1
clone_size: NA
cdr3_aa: CSVVGRSGTGGESYGYTF
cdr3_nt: TGCAGCGTTGTAGGGAGGTCCGGGACAGGGGGCGAGAGTTATGGCTACACCTTC

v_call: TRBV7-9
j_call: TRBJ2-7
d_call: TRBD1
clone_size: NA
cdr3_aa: CASSLYRDRTYEQYF
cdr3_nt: TGTGCCAGCAGCTTATACCGGGACAGAACCTACGAGCAGTACTTC

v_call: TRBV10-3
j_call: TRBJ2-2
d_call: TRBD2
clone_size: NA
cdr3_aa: CATRLAGGTNTGELFF
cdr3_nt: TGTGCCACCCGACTAGCGGGGGGGACGAACACCGGGGAGCTGTTTTTT

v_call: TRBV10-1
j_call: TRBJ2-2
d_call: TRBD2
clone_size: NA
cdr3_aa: CATGGGAREKGASTGELFF
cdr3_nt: TGCGCCACCGGCGGGGGGGCACGGGAAAAGGGGGCTTCCACCGGGGAGCTGTTTTTT

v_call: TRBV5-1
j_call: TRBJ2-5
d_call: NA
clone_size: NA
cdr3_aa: CASSLAEPGQETQYF
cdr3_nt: TGCGCCAGCAGCTTGGCCGAACCCGGGCAAGAGACCCAGTACTTC

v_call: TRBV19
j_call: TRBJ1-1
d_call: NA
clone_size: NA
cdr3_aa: CASTRTAQNTEAFF
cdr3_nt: TGTGCCAGTACCCGGACAGCCCAGAACACTGAAGCTTTCTTT

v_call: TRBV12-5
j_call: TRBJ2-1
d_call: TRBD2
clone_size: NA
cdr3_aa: CASGLPRLAGGNEQFF
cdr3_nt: TGTGCTAGTGGTTTGCCCCGGCTAGCGGGGGGTAATGAGCAGTTCTTC

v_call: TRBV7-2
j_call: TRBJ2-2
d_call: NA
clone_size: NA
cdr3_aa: CASSLYPSAGELFF
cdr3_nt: TGTGCCAGCAGCTTATATCCCTCGGCCGGGGAGCTGTTTTTT

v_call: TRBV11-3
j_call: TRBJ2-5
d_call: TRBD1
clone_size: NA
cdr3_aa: CASSLSVGQGLETQYF
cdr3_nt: TGTGCCAGCAGCCTCAGTGTCGGACAGGGTCTGGAGACCCAGTACTTC

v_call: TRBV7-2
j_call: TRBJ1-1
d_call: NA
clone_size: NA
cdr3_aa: CASSLEGADTEAFF
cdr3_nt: TGTGCCAGCAGCTTAGAAGGGGCGGACACTGAAGCTTTCTTT

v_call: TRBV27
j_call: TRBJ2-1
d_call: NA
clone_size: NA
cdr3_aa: CASSFSLSSYNEQFF
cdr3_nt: TGTGCCAGCAGCTTCTCACTGAGCTCCTACAATGAGCAGTTCTTC

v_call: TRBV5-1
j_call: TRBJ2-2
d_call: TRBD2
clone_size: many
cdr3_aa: CASSFSLAGPSGELFF
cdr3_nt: TGCGCCAGCAGCTTTTCCCTAGCGGGGCCAAGCGGGGAGCTGTTTTTT

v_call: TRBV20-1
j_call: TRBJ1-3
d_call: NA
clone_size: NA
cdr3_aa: CSANFGNTIYF
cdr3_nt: TGCAGTGCTAACTTTGGAAACACCATATATTTT

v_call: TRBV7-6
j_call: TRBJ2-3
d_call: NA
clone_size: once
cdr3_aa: CASIAEPGGTRTDTQYF
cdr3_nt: TGTGCCAGCATCGCGGAGCCCGGGGGAACACGCACAGATACGCAGTATTTT

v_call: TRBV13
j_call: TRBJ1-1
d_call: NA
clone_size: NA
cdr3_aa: CASSPPVGGSVTEAFF
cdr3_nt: TGTGCCAGCAGCCCCCCCGTGGGGGGGTCGGTCACTGAAGCTTTCTTT

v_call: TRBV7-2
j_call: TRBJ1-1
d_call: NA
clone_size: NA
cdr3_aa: CASSPTTANTEAFF
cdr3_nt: TGTGCCAGCAGCCCGACAACGGCAAACACTGAAGCTTTCTTT

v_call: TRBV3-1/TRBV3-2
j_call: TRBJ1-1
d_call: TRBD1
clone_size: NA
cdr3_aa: CASSQDYRGKAEAFF
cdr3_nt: TGTGCCAGCAGCCAAGATTACAGGGGGAAGGCTGAAGCTTTCTTT

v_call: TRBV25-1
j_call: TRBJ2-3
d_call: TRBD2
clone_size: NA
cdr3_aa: CASSPQAGGVTDTQYF
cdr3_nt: TGTGCCAGCAGTCCCCAAGCGGGGGGGGTCACAGATACGCAGTATTTT

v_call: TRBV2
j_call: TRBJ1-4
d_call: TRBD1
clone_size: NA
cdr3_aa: CASKGTGAFNEKLFF
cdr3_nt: TGTGCCAGCAAGGGGACAGGGGCCTTTAATGAAAAACTGTTTTTT

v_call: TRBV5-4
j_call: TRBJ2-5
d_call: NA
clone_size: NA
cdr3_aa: CASSLLGARETQYF
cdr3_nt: TGTGCCAGCAGCTTGTTAGGGGCGAGGGAGACCCAGTACTTC

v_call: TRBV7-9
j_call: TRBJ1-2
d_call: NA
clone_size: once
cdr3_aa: CASSLEFGPGFGYGYTF
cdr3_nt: NA

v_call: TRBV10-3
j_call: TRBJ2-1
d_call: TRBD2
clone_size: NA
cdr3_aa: CAISEPSGGTYNEQFF
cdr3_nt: TGTGCCATCAGTGAACCGAGCGGGGGTACCTACAATGAGCAGTTCTTC

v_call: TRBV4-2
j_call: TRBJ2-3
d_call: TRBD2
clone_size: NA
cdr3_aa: CASSQSSGGDDTQYF
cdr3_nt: TGTGCCAGCAGCCAATCTAGCGGGGGGGACGATACGCAGTATTTT

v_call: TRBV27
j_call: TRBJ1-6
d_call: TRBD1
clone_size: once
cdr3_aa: CASSGDRSTTNSPLHF
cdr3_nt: TGTGCCAGCAGTGGGGACAGGTCAACAACAAATTCACCCCTCCACTTT

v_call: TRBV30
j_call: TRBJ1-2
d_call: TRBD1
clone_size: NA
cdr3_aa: CAWSPIGRDRGRLSGYTF
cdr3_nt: TGTGCCTGGAGTCCCATTGGCCGGGACAGGGGCAGACTTAGTGGCTACACCTTC

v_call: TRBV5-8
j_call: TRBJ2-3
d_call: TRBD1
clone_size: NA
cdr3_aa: CASSLGQGAVDTQYF
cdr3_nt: TGTGCCAGCAGCTTGGGACAGGGGGCTGTAGATACGCAGTATTTT

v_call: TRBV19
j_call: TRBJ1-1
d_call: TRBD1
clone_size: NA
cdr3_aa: CASSTWTGNTEAFF
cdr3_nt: TGTGCCAGTAGTACATGGACAGGGAACACTGAAGCTTTCTTT

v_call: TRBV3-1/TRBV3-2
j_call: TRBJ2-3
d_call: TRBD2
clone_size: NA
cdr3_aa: CASSETSGDTDTQYF
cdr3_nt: TGTGCCAGCAGTGAAACTAGCGGGGACACAGATACGCAGTATTTT

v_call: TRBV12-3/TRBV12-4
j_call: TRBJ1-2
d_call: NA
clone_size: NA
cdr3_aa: CASSFSGFGGYTF
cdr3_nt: TGTGCCAGCAGTTTTTCGGGTTTCGGGGGCTACACCTTC

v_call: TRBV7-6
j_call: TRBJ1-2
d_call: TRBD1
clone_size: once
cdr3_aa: CASSPTGSPYGYTF
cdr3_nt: TGTGCCAGCAGCCCGACAGGGAGCCCCTATGGCTACACCTTC

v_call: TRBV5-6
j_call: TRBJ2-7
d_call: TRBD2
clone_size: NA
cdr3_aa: CASSSPSAGTYEQYF
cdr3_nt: TGTGCCAGCAGCTCTCCCTCAGCGGGGACCTACGAGCAGTACTTC

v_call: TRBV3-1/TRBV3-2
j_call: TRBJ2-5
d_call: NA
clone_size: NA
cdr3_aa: CASSQTGLQETQYF
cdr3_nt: TGTGCCAGCAGCCAAACAGGGTTACAAGAGACCCAGTACTTC

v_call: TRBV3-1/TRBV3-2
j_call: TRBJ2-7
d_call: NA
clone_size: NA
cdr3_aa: CASSPWGGRGGEQYF
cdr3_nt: TGTGCCAGCAGCCCTTGGGGCGGCAGGGGTGGCGAGCAGTACTTC

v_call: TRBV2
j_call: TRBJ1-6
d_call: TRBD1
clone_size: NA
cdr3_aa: CASSYRGRDSPLHF
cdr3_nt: TGTGCCAGCAGTTACAGGGGAAGGGATTCACCCCTCCACTTT

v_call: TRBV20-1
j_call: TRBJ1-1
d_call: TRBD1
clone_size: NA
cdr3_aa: CSAGGGTAHPVF
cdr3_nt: TGCAGTGCTGGTGGGGGGACAGCCCACCCGGTTTTT